The 27 T cell receptor beta chains below were found in one sample sequenced in a study of T cells in Graves' hyperthyroidism and ophthalmopathy. RNA transcripts provided the source from which TCR beta CDR3 regions were amplified. The TCR CDR3 first-round RT-PCR relied on the HTBI primer set. TCRdb fed the multiplex PCR reads into MiXCR, producing one record per CDR3 protein. This table has over 700,000 distinct CDR3 sequences, 38% appearing once. Sequencing was done on a sample of blood. These receptors came from a young man with Graves' hyperthyroidism.

V is TRBV10-2 and J is TRBJ1-1, with TRBD1 identical over 8 bases. Germline CDR1 is WSHSY and CDR2 is SAAADI. V trimming: 4 bases; J trimming: 5 bases; junction bases outside the gene matches: 9. The CDR3 is made up of 15 amino acids. The CDR3 loop is CASSAKTGVRTEAFF. CDR3 in DNA: TGCGCCAGCAGTGCTAAGACAGGGGTGAGGACTGAAGCTTTCTTT.

This clonotype has only a few counts. The J gene is TRBJ2-5, the V gene TRBV7-8; no clear D gene. This CDR3 is built from 15 residues. V lost 5 bases, J lost 2 bases, and 15 bases lay in between. The germline CDR1 and CDR2 sequences are SGHVS and FQNEAQ. CDR3: CASSNRAALQETQYF. CDR3 in DNA: TGTGCCAGCAGCAATAGGGCGGCTCTTCAAGAGACCCAGTACTTC.

There are a few counts of this clonotype. The chain combines TRBV20-1 with TRBJ1-1; perhaps TRBD1 as D (6 bases). The germline V and J ends were trimmed by 6 bases and 3 bases, with 8 bases remaining between them. Germline V gene sequence: CDR1 DFQATT, CDR2 SNEGSKA (reference sequence). CDR3 length: 11 residues. The CDR3 bases are TGCAGTGCCAAGGGGGACACTGAAGCTTTCTTT. Protein product: CSAKGDTEAFF.

This chain connects TRBV29-1 to TRBJ1-2, with 10 bases fitting TRBD1. Germline CDR1 is SQVTM and CDR2 is ANQGSEA. The CDR3 runs to 15 residues. The V and J ends lost 0 bases and 8 bases, in that order; junction bases with no gene match: 9. The DNA of the CDR3 is TGCAGCGTTGAAGATCCTCGACAGGGGGCAGGAGGCTACACCTTC. Translating gives CSVEDPRQGAGGYTF.

There are many counts of this clonotype. The CDR3 DNA follows: TGTGCCAGCAGCCCCGGGACAGGGGCCTACGAGCAGTACTTC. Encoded protein: CASSPGTGAYEQYF. The chain links TRBV7-6 to TRBJ2-7; the match to TRBD1 covers 10 bases. From germline, CDR1 is SGHVS and CDR2 FNYEAQ. The CDR3 consists of 14 residues. V was pared by 5 bases and J by 2 bases, with 3 bases of the junction left unmatched.

This clonotype was picked up a small number of times. This rearrangement joins TRBV28 to TRBJ1-1; weak D call: TRBD1 (6 bases). The length of the CDR3 is 11 residues. Germline values: CDR1 MDHEN, CDR2 SYDVKM. The V end was cut by 6 bases, the J end by 8 bases, with 10 bases between. The CDR3 is CASRADREAFF. The CDR3 DNA follows: TGTGCCAGCAGAGCTGACAGGGAAGCTTTCTTT.

For the CDR3, the DNA is TGTGCCAGCAATCAACGGCAACAGGGGTTGGAGACCCAGTACTTC. Encoded protein: CASNQRQQGLETQYF. The chain links TRBV2 to TRBJ2-5; TRBD1 matches 7 bases. V trimming: 7 bases; J trimming: 5 bases; junction bases outside the gene matches: 13. The CDR3 consists of 15 residues. Looked up from germline, CDR1 is SNHLY and CDR2 is FYNNEI.

This clonotype was counted ten times or more. This chain uses TRBV7-9 with TRBJ1-6; 9 positions agree with TRBD1. V was clipped by 7 bases and J by 10 bases; unmatched bases: 8. The CDR3 consists of 14 residues. Germline loops: CDR1 SEHNR, CDR2 FQNEAQ (reference sequence). In DNA form, the CDR3 reads TGTGCCAGCATCCCCCGGGACAGGGACTCACCCCTCCACTTT. Translation gives CASIPRDRDSPLHF.

This clonotype showed up just a few times. A junction boundary mismatches the germline segment, possibly from a read error. The chain combines TRBV5-4 with TRBJ2-7; D might be TRBD1 or TRBD2, each matching 6 bases. CDR1 and CDR2 from the germline V gene are SGHNT and YYREEE (reference sequence). This CDR3 spans 15 amino acids. CDR3 nucleotides: TGCGCCAGCAGCCTAGAGAGGGGGAGGACAGCCGAGCAGTACTTC. This encodes CASSLERGRTAEQYF.

Concerning this clonotype: A junction end diverges from the germline sequence, so it may reflect a read error. This rearrangement joins TRBV7-9 to TRBJ2-7, with TRBD1 identical over 7 bases. The CDR3 contains 15 residues. Germline V gene lookup returns CDR1 SEHNR and CDR2 FQNEAQ (reference sequence). The DNA for the CDR3 is TGTGCCAGCAGTTTAGGTGGGGACAGCTCCTACGAGCAGTACTTC. This encodes CASSLGGDSSYEQYF.

This clonotype was observed a handful of times. V usage is TRBV12-3 or TRBV12-4 and J usage is TRBJ1-1; possible D gene TRBD1, 6 bases. This CDR3 region has 14 residues. The ends were cut back, 5 bases at V and 4 bases at J, with 14 bases in the middle. The CDR3 reads CASSTTQGSTEAFF. CDR3 nucleotide sequence: TGTGCCAGCAGTACGACTCAGGGGTCCACTGAAGCTTTCTTT.

This clonotype was detected only a few times. J is TRBJ1-5 and V is TRBV6-5; 7 nucleotides align to TRBD1. V lost 6 bases to trimming and J lost 5 bases; unmatched junction nucleotides: 10. The CDR3 covers 15 residues. The germline CDR1 and CDR2 sequences are MNHEY and SVGAGI. Here the CDR3 reads CASRQGWQIDQPQHF. The CDR3 DNA reads TGTGCCAGCAGACAGGGGTGGCAGATAGATCAGCCCCAGCATTTT.

This clonotype has only a few counts. The CDR3 DNA reads as TGCAGTGCAACTAGCGGGAGTGATATGGGAGAGACCCAGTACTTC. This gives the protein CSATSGSDMGETQYF. The chain uses TRBV20-1 and TRBJ2-5; TRBD2 matches 11 bases. The CDR3 covers 15 residues. V dropped 6 bases and J dropped 4; count of bases not matched to a gene: 10. The germline CDR1 and CDR2 sequences are DFQATT and SNEGSKA (reference sequence).

The chain links TRBV5-1 to TRBJ2-2; D uncertain. CDR1 is SGHRS, CDR2 YFSETQ, per germline. The V gene lost 4 bases and the J gene lost 5 bases, with 15 bases spanning the gap. The CDR3 consists of 15 residues. This CDR3 reads CASSPRKAGTGELFF. Here the CDR3 DNA reads TGCGCCAGCAGCCCACGGAAAGCTGGGACCGGGGAGCTGTTTTTT.

The V and J genes are TRBV20-1 and TRBJ2-7; D gene unclear. This CDR3 contains 14 residues. V dropped 0 bases and J dropped 2 bases, with 11 bases sitting between them. In germline, CDR1 is DFQATT, CDR2 SNEGSKA (reference sequence). The DNA for the CDR3 is TGCAGTGCTAGAGATACACTAATTACCTACGAGCAGTACTTC. Its translation is CSARDTLITYEQYF.

V is TRBV13 and J is TRBJ2-3, with D hard to call. Germline assignment: CDR1 PRHDT and CDR2 FYEKMQ (reference sequence). The length of the CDR3 is 14 residues. Trimming left V 6 bases short and J 1 base short, with 11 bases between. CDR3 bases: TGTGCCAGCAGTGGTGGGTACCGCACAGATACGCAGTATTTT. This translates into CASSGGYRTDTQYF.

This clonotype came up many times. The chain combines TRBV19 with TRBJ1-5; the D gene is possibly TRBD1 (5 bases). V gave up 10 bases and J gave up 3 bases, with 16 bases separating them. The CDR3 spans 14 residues. Looked up from germline, CDR1 is LNHDA and CDR2 is SQIVND (reference sequence). The chain's CDR3 is CATTEWGPNQPQHF. In DNA, the CDR3 is TGTGCCACCACCGAGTGGGGCCCCAATCAGCCCCAGCATTTT.

This clonotype was seen ten or more times. The V call is TRBV7-9, the J call TRBJ2-5, with D perhaps given as TRBD1 or TRBD2 (5 bases each). Germline lookup yields CDR1 SEHNR and CDR2 FQNEAQ (reference sequence). V lost 11 bases and J lost 5, with 18 bases in between. The CDR3 sequence is 13 residues long. CDR3 DNA sequence: TGTGCCGGTAGGCGCAGGGACCGCGAGACCCAGTACTTC. As protein: CAGRRRDRETQYF. Supplemented by reference TRBV7-9 and TRBJ2-5, the full variable domain reads DTGVSQNPRHKITKRGQNVTFRCDPISEHNRLYWYRQTLGQGPEFLTYFQNEAQLEKSRLLSDRFSAERPKGSFSTLEIQRTEQGDSAMYLCAGRRRDRETQYFGPGTRLLVL.

V and J are TRBV25-1 and TRBJ1-1, with D possibly matching TRBD1 (5 bases). The CDR3 spans 17 residues. Germline-derived CDR1 and CDR2 are MGHDK and SYGVNS. Trimming left V 5 bases short and J 4 bases short, with 23 bases between. The CDR3 loop is CASSFSAGGAGGTEAFF. The CDR3 nucleotides are TGTGCCAGCAGTTTTTCGGCGGGCGGGGCCGGTGGCACTGAAGCTTTCTTT.

This clonotype was found once. This chain connects TRBV11-2 to TRBJ2-7; 9 nucleotides agree with TRBD1. The CDR3 covers 15 residues. J gave up 3 bases and V 5 bases, and 8 bases lay outside the gene matches. Germline V lookup: CDR1 SGHAT, CDR2 FQNNGV. CDR3 loop: CASSPGTGNIYEQYF. The CDR3 bases are TGTGCCAGCAGCCCCGGGACAGGGAATATCTACGAGCAGTACTTC.

Of note for this clonotype: It may be a read error: a sequence one base away is much more abundant. The rearrangement links TRBV19 to TRBJ1-5, with D possibly being TRBD1 (6 bases). The CDR3 has 14 amino acids. Trimming took off 6 bases at V and 6 bases at J, with 15 bases between the two ends. Germline CDR1 LNHDA, CDR2 SQIVND (reference sequence). The CDR3 DNA sequence: TGTGCCAGTAGACAGGGAGGGGTGGGTCAGCCCCAGCATTTT. It yields the protein CASRQGGVGQPQHF.

This clonotype has a count of ten or more. The chain joins TRBV2 to TRBJ2-6; 7 bases align to TRBD1. V was pared by 4 bases and J by 2 bases, with 2 bases of the junction left unmatched. The CDR3 has 15 residues. Germline CDR1 SNHLY, CDR2 FYNNEI. Here the CDR3 reads CASSADRAGANVLTF. CDR3 bases: TGTGCCAGCAGTGCAGACAGGGCTGGGGCCAACGTCCTGACTTTC. Together with reference TRBV2 and TRBJ2-6, the CDR3 gives the full variable domain: EPEVTQTPSHQVTQMGQEVILRCVPISNHLYFYWYRQILGQKVEFLVSFYNNEISEKSEIFDDQFSVERPDGSNFTLKIRSTKLEDSAMYFCASSADRAGANVLTFGAGSRLTVL.

This clonotype has just a few counts. The CDR3 DNA sequence: TGCGCCAGCAGCCAAGATCAGACCGGGACGTCCTCCTACGAGCAGTACTTC. It is translated as CASSQDQTGTSSYEQYF. This chain links TRBV4-1 with TRBJ2-7, with D perhaps being TRBD1 or TRBD2 (5 bases each). With 0 bases removed from V and 0 bases from J, the gap between germline ends came to 15 bases. The CDR3 length is 17 residues. Germline V gene lookup returns CDR1 MGHRA and CDR2 YSYEKL.

V and J are TRBV11-2 and TRBJ1-4; TRBD1 matches 7 bases. The CDR3 consists of 16 residues. Germline CDR1 SGHAT, CDR2 FQNNGV. V dropped 0 bases and J dropped 7; count of bases not matched to a gene: 8. CDR3 region: CASSLEPTGKSEKLFF. For the CDR3, the DNA is TGTGCCAGCAGCTTAGAGCCGACAGGGAAGAGTGAAAAACTGTTTTTT.

In regard to this clonotype: Its ends do not fully match the called genes, so a read error is possible. CDR3 loop: CAGSLTGSGYTF. The CDR3 DNA is TGTGCCGGCAGCTTGACAGGGTCCGGCTACACCTTC. V gene TRBV9 combines with J gene TRBJ1-2; 7 nucleotides align to TRBD1. Germline CDR1 is SGDLS and CDR2 is YYNGEE. The CDR3 spans 12 residues.

This chain uses TRBV29-1 with TRBJ1-4; D gene uncertain. Germline-derived CDR1 and CDR2 are SQVTM and ANQGSEA. V lost 0 bases, J lost 5 bases, and 4 bases lay in between. The CDR3 has 12 amino acids. CDR3 protein: CSVEDPNEKLFF. The CDR3 bases are TGCAGCGTTGAAGATCCAAATGAAAAACTGTTTTTT.

This clonotype was seen many times. This chain links TRBV7-8 with TRBJ2-7; unclear D gene. The CDR3 loop spans 13 amino acids. Trimming took 4 bases from V and 0 from J, leaving 7 bases between them. CDR1 is SGHVS, CDR2 FQNEAQ, per germline. CDR3 DNA sequence: TGTGCCAGCAGCTACCGGTCCTCCTACGAGCAGTACTTC. Encoded protein: CASSYRSSYEQYF.